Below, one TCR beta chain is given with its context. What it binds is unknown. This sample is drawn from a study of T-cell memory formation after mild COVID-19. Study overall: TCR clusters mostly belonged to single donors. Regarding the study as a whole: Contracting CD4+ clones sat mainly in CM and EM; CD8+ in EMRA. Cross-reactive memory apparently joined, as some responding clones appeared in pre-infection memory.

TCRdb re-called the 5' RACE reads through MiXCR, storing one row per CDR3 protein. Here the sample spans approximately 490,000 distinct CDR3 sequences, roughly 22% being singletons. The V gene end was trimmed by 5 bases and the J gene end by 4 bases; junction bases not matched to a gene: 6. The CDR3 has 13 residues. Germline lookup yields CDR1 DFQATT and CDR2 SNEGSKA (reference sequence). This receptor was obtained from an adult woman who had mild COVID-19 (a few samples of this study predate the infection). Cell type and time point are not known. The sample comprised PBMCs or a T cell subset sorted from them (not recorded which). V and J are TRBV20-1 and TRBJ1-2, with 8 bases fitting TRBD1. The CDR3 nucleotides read TGCAGTGCTGACAGGGGTTCGGTCTATGGCTACACCTTC. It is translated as CSADRGSVYGYTF.